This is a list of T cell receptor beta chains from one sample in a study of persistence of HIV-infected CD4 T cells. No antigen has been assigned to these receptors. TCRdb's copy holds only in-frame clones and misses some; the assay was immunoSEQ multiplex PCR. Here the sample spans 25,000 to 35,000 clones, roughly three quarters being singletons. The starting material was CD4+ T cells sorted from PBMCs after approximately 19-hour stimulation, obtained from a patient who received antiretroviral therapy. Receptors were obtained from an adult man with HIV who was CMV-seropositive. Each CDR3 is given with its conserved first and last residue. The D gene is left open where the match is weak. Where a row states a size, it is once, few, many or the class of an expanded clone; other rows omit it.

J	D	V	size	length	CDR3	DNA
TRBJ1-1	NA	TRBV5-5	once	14	CASSLRSMNTEAFF	TGTGCCAGCAGCTTGAGGTCCATGAACACTGAAGCTTTCTTT
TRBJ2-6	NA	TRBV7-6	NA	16	CASSLGGPSGANVLTF	TGTGCCAGCAGCTTAGGCGGTCCCTCTGGGGCCAACGTCCTGACTTTC
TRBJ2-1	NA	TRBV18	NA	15	CASSPRRGSYNEQFF	TGTGCCAGCTCACCGAGACGGGGGTCTTACAATGAGCAGTTCTTC
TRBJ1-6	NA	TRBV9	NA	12	CASSVEGSPLHF	TGTGCCAGCAGCGTAGAAGGCTCACCCCTCCACTTT
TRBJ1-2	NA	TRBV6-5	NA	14	CASGRDLQNYGYTF	TGTGCCAGCGGCCGGGATCTCCAAAACTATGGCTACACCTTC
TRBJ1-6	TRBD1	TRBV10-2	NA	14	CASSRDRVNSPLHF	TGCGCCAGCAGTCGGGACAGGGTGAATTCACCCCTCCACTTT
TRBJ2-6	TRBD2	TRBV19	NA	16	CASTRPGGSGANVLTF	TGTGCCAGTACTAGGCCGGGAGGCTCTGGGGCCAACGTCCTGACTTTC
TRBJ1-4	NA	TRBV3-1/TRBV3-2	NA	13	CASTEASNEKLFF	TGTGCCAGCACCGAAGCGTCTAATGAAAAACTGTTTTTT
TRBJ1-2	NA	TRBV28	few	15	CASSPSDRTMVGYTF	TGTGCCAGCAGTCCTTCCGACAGGACTATGGTTGGCTACACCTTC
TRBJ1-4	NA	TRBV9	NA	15	CASSVRGGASEKLFF	TGTGCCAGCAGCGTAAGAGGGGGGGCAAGTGAAAAACTGTTTTTT
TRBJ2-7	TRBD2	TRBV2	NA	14	CASSVGSGVNEQYF	TGTGCCAGCAGTGTGGGTAGCGGGGTTAACGAGCAGTACTTC
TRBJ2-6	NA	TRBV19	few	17	CASSMGLGSSGANVLTF	TGTGCCAGTAGTATGGGTCTCGGAAGCTCTGGGGCCAACGTCCTGACTTTC
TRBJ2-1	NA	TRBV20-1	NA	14	CSASQRQGTNEQFF	TGCAGTGCTAGTCAGAGGCAGGGGACAAATGAGCAGTTCTTC
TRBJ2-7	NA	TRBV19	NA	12	CASSRWGEEQYF	TGTGCCAGTAGTAGGTGGGGCGAGGAGCAGTACTTC
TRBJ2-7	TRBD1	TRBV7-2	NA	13	CASSSTGTYEQYF	TGTGCCAGCAGCTCGACAGGGACCTACGAGCAGTACTTC
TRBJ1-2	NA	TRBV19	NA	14	CASSRQERAYGYTF	TGTGCCAGTAGTAGGCAGGAGCGTGCGTATGGCTACACCTTC
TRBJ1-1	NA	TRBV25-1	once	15	CASSGRAGMNTEAFF	TGTGCCAGCAGTGGTAGAGCCGGGATGAACACTGAAGCTTTCTTT
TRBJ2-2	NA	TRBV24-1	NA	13	CATSDLSFGELFF	TGTGCCACCAGTGATCTCTCATTCGGGGAGCTGTTTTTT